This T cell receptor (beta chain) was retrieved from a study of metastatic and nonmetastatic thyroid tumors. In the study overall: For malignant and benign thyroid patients, tumor or nodule tissue and blood were the sources whose repertoires were compared. Findings and limits, study-wide: Reports indicated that malignant thyroid tumors showed significantly higher TCR beta diversity than benign nodules did, in blood and tumor.

This clone was recorded at least ten times. Its matching antigen is unknown. As processed by the authors: The distant-metastasis classifier for papillary thyroid cancer was built from CDR3 differences across clinicopathological groups. Through MiXCR, TCRdb re-clonotyped the PCR reads. TCRdb's processing, not the authors', yielded these V and J calls. The table shows more than 20,000 clones, with around 12% occurring only once. The CDR3 is made up of 14 amino acids. Trimming pared 0 bases from V and 8 bases from J, leaving 11 bases between. CDR1 is MGHRA and CDR2 is YSYEKL in the germline V gene. All patients were treatment-naive before thyroid surgery.

V is TRBV4-1 and J is TRBJ2-4; D remains ambiguous. The sample taken for sequencing was blood. This clonotype originated in a female donor with papillary thyroid cancer or a benign thyroid nodule (not recorded which). Some clones in this sample may be carry-over from other donors' samples. DNA for the CDR3: TGCGCCAGCAGCCAAGATGGCAGTAGGGACATTCAGTACTTC. This encodes CASSQDGSRDIQYF.